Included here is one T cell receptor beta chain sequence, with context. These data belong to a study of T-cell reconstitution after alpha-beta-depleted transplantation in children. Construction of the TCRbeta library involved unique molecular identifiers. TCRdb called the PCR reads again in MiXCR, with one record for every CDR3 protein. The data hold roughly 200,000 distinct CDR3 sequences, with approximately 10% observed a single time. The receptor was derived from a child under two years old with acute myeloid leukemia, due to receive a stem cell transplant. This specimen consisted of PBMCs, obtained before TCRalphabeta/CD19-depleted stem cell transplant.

The CDR3 bases are TGTGCCAGCAGCGATCGACAGGGAGGACTCAATCAGCCCCAGCATTTT. This encodes CASSDRQGGLNQPQHF. V and J are TRBV5-6 and TRBJ1-5, with 7 bases matching TRBD1. Germline-derived CDR1 and CDR2 are SGHDT and YYEEEE. CDR3 length: 16 amino acids. The V gene end was trimmed by 4 bases and the J gene end by 3 bases; junction bases not matched to a gene: 10.